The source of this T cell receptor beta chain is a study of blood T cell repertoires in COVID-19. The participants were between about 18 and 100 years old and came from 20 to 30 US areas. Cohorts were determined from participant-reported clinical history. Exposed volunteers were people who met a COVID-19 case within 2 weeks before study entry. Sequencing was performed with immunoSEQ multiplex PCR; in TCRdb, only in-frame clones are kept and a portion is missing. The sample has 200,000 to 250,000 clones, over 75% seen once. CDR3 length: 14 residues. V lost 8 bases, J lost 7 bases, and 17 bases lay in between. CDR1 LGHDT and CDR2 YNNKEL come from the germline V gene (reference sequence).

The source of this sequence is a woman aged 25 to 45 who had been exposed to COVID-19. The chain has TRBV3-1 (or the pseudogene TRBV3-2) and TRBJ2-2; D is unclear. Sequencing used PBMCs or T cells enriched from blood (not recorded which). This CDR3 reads CASGAFLVGGELFF. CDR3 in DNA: TGTGCCAGCGGAGCCTTCCTTGTTGGCGGGGAGCTGTTTTTT.